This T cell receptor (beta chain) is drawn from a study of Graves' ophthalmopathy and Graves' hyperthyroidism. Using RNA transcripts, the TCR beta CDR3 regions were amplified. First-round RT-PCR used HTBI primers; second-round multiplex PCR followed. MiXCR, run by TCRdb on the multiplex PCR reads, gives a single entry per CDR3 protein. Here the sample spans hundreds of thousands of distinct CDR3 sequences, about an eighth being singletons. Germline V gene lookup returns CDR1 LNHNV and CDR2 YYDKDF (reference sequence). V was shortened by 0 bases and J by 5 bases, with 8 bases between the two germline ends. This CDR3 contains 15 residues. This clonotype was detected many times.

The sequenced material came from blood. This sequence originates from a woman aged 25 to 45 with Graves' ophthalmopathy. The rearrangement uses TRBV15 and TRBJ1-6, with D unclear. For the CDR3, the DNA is TGTGCCACCAGCAGAGATCCCAGACATAATTCACCCCTCCACTTT. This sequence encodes CATSRDPRHNSPLHF.